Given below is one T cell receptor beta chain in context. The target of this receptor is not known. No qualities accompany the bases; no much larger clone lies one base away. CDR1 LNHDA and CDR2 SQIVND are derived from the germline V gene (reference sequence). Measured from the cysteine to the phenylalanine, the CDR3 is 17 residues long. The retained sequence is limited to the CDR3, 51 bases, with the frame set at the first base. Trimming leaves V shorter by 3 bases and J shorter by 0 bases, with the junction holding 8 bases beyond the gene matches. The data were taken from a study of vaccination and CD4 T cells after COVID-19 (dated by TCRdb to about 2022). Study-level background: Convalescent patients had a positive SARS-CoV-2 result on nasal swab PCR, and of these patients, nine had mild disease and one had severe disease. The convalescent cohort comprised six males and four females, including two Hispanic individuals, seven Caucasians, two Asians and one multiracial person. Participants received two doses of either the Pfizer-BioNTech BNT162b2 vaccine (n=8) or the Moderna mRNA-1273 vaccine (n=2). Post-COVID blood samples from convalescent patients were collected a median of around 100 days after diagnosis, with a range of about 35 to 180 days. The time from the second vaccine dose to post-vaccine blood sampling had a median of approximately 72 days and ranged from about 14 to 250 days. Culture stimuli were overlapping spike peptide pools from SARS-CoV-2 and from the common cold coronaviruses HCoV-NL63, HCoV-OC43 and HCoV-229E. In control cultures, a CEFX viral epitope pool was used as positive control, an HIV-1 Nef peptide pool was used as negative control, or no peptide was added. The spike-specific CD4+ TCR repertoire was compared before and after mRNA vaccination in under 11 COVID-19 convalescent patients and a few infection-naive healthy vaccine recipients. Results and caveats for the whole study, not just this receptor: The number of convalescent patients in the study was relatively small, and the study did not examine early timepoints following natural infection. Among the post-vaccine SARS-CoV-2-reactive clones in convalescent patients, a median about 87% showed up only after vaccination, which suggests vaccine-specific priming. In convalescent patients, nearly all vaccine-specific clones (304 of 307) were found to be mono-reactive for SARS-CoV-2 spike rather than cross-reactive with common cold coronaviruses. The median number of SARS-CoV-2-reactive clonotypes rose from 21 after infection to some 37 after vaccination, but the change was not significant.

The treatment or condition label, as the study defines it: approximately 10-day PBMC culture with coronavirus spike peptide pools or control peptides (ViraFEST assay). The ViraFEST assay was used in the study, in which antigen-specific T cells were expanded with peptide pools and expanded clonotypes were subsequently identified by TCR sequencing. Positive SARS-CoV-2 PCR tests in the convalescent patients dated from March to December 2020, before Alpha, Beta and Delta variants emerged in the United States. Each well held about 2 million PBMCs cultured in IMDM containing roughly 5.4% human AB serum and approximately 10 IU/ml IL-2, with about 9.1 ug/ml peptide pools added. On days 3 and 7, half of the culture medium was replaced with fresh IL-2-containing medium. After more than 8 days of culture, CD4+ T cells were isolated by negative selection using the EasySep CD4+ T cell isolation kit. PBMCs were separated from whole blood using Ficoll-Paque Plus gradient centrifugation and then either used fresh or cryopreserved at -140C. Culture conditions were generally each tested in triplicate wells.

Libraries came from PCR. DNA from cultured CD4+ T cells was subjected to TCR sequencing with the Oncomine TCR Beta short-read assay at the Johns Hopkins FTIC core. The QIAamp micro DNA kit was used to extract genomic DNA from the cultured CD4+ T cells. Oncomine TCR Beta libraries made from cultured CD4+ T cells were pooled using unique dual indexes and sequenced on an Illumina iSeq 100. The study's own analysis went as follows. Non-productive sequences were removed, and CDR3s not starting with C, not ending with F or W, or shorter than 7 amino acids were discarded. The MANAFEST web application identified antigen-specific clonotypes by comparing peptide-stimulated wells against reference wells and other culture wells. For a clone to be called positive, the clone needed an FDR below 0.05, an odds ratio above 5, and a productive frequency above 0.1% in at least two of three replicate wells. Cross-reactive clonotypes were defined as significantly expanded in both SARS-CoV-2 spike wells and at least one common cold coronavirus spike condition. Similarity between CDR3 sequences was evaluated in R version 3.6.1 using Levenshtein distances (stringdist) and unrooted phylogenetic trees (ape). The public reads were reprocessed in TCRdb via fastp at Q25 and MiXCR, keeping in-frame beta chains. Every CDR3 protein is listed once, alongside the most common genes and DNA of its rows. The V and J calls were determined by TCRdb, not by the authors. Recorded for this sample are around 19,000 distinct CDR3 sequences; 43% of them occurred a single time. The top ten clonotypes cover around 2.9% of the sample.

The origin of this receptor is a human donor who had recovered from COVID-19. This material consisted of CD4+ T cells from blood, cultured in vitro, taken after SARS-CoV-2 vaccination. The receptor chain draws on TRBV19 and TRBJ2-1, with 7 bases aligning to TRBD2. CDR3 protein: CASSMSGGGSSYNEQFF. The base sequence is TGTGCCAGTAGTATGTCGGGGGGAGGGAGCTCCTACAATGAGCAGTTCTTC.